Below are 2 T cell receptor beta chains sequenced from a single sample in a study of response to subunit inactivated influenza vaccine. In TCRdb, the RT-PCR reads were re-called with MiXCR into one record per CDR3 protein. Of around 200,000 distinct CDR3 sequences detected, around 15% appear once; the ten largest clones hold 20% to 30%. The input for sequencing was CD8+ T cells sorted from PBMCs, taken more than 4 days after vaccination. These receptors originate from a man in his forties or fifties who received an inactivated influenza vaccine.

The chain combines TRBV9 with TRBJ2-5; D call uncertain. Germline V lookup: CDR1 SGDLS, CDR2 YYNGEE. The CDR3 length is 14 residues. The V and J ends lost 0 bases and 5 bases respectively, with 11 bases between them. CDR3: CASSVGHLQETQYF. CDR3 sequence (DNA): TGTGCCAGCAGCGTAGGGCACCTCCAGGAGACCCAGTACTTC.

The table lists this clonotype with a few counts. The chain joins TRBV11-1 to TRBJ2-3; D gene uncertain. Trimming shortened V by 5 bases and J by 5 bases, and 11 bases separated the two germline ends. CDR1 is SGHAT and CDR2 is FQDESV in the germline V gene (reference sequence). This CDR3 is 13 amino acids long. In DNA, the CDR3 is TGTGCCAGCAGCCCGACAAGCTTAGATACGCAGTATTTT. Translated: CASSPTSLDTQYF.